Listed below are T cell receptor beta chains from one sample, sequenced in a study of T cells in Graves' hyperthyroidism and ophthalmopathy. A single record per CDR3 protein comes from TCRdb applying MiXCR to the multiplex PCR reads. The sample yields some 620,000 distinct CDR3 sequences, around 16% seen once. What was sequenced was blood. All receptors come from a woman in her 30s with Graves' hyperthyroidism. The CDR3 runs from the conserved cysteine through the conserved F or W. Each record gives: V gene, D gene, J gene, CDR3 length, clone size, CDR3 DNA, CDR3 protein. A D gene is named only where the DNA matches it firmly. Part of the rows lack a size; the others show once, few, many or a class for expanded clones.

TRBV7-2,-,TRBJ2-2,16,-,TGTGCCAGCAGCTTATGGGGCACAAGGAACACCGGGGAGCTGTTTTTT,CASSLWGTRNTGELFF
TRBV24-1,-,TRBJ2-7,14,many,TGTGCCACCAGTGACGGTACACCCTCCTACGAGCAGTACTTC,CATSDGTPSYEQYF
TRBV30,TRBD1,TRBJ1-4,14,-,TGTGCCTGGAGCGCTACCCACAGGGGGAAAAAACTGTTTTTT,CAWSATHRGKKLFF
TRBV7-3,TRBD1,TRBJ1-1,13,few,TGTGCCAGCAGCTTGGGACAGGGAGAGGAAGCTTTCTTT,CASSLGQGEEAFF
TRBV28,-,TRBJ1-4,15,few,TGTGCCAGCAGTCCCCCGGGGGCTACCAGCGAAAAACTGTTTTTT,CASSPPGATSEKLFF
TRBV18,-,TRBJ1-2,14,many,TGTGCCAGCTCACCAACAACGTCTAAGTTTGGCTACACCTTC,CASSPTTSKFGYTF
TRBV7-3,TRBD1,TRBJ2-1,15,many,TGTGCCAGCAGCTTGACAGGGGGCTTCTACAATGAGCAGTTCTTC,CASSLTGGFYNEQFF
TRBV28,TRBD2,TRBJ2-7,16,many,TGTGCCAGCAGTTCCCCTATAGCGGGAGTCTTGGCCGAGCAGTACTTC,CASSSPIAGVLAEQYF
TRBV6-1,-,TRBJ2-3,17,-,TGTGCCAGCAGTGGAAACAGGGCCGGGCCTAGCACAGATACGCAGTATTTT,CASSGNRAGPSTDTQYF
TRBV19,-,TRBJ1-1,10,few,TGTGCCACCTCGGGCCTTAGGGCTTTCTTT,CATSGLRAFF
TRBV19,-,TRBJ2-7,12,-,TGTGCCAGTAGTATGTGGGACTACGAGCAGTACTTC,CASSMWDYEQYF
TRBV7-9,-,TRBJ1-1,15,-,TGTGCCAGCAGCTTAGTGGGGCCTGTGAACACTGAAGCTTTCTTT,CASSLVGPVNTEAFF
TRBV6-5,-,TRBJ2-1,11,-,TGTGCCAGCAGCTTAGGAGGACTTCAGTTCTTC,CASSLGGLQFF
TRBV27,-,TRBJ2-1,14,many,TGTGCCAGCAGTTTCACTAGTACCTACAATGAGCAGTTCTTC,CASSFTSTYNEQFF
TRBV6-1,-,TRBJ2-3,12,many,TGTGCCAGCAGTAGTCCGCTAAATACGCAGTATTTT,CASSSPLNTQYF
TRBV19,-,TRBJ2-2,13,few,TGTGCCAGTTCCCAGTGGGTCGCCGGGGAGCTGTTTTTT,CASSQWVAGELFF
TRBV6-2/TRBV6-3,-,TRBJ1-1,16,many,TGTGCCAGCAGTTCCGGGAGAATCTTAGGGAACACTGAAGCTTTCTTT,CASSSGRILGNTEAFF
TRBV20-1,TRBD2,TRBJ2-1,16,-,TGCAGTGCTAGAGAACCAAGCGGGTGGGGAGGGAATGAGCAGTTCTTC,CSAREPSGWGGNEQFF
TRBV2,-,TRBJ2-3,14,many,TGTGCCAGCAGAATTGGCGGCATCACAGATACGCAGTATTTT,CASRIGGITDTQYF
TRBV12-3/TRBV12-4,TRBD1,TRBJ2-1,15,many,TGTGCCAGCAGGGCGACAGGGCCTTCCTACAATGAGCAGTTCTTC,CASRATGPSYNEQFF
TRBV7-3,-,TRBJ2-1,15,-,TGTGCCAGCAGCTTAGGCAGTCACGAAGGGAATGAGCAGTTCTTC,CASSLGSHEGNEQFF
TRBV15,-,TRBJ2-7,17,many,TGTGCCACCAGCAGAGATCGATCCTGGGCTCGCGTCCACGAGCAGTACTTC,CATSRDRSWARVHEQYF
TRBV11-2,TRBD2,TRBJ2-2,17,few,TGTGCCAGCAGCCACCCGGGGGGGGGCGGTAACACCGGGGAGCTGTTTTTT,CASSHPGGGGNTGELFF
TRBV20-1,TRBD1,TRBJ1-6,15,many,TGCAGTGCTCGACAGGGCGCTGTCTATAATTCACCCCTCCACTTT,CSARQGAVYNSPLHF
TRBV6-1,TRBD1,TRBJ2-1,15,-,TGTGCCAGCAGTGAACCGGTCAGGGGGCACTATGAGCAGTTCTTC,CASSEPVRGHYEQFF
TRBV12-3/TRBV12-4,TRBD2,TRBJ2-7,15,few,TGTGCCAGCAGTTTAGTATCGGGAGGGCCCTACGAGCAGTACTTC,CASSLVSGGPYEQYF
TRBV20-1,TRBD2,TRBJ2-5,12,many,TGCAGTGCTAGTAGCGGGAGTGAGACCCAGTACTTC,CSASSGSETQYF
TRBV6-2/TRBV6-3,TRBD2,TRBJ2-5,15,many,TGTGCCAGCACGAGACTAGCGGTCCCTCGAGAGACCCAGTACTTC,CASTRLAVPRETQYF
TRBV5-6,-,TRBJ1-2,18,-,TGTGCCAGCAGCTTGGTGGGTAGGGATCCGGGGAGCTACTATGGCTACACCTTC,CASSLVGRDPGSYYGYTF
TRBV3-1,TRBD2,TRBJ2-7,17,-,TGTGCCAGCAGCCAAGATTGGTTAGGACTAGCGTCCTACGAGCAGTACTTC,CASSQDWLGLASYEQYF
TRBV6-2/TRBV6-3,TRBD1,TRBJ1-2,14,few,TGTGCCAGCAGTTACTCAACAGGGGGCTTTGGCTACACCTTC,CASSYSTGGFGYTF
TRBV7-9,TRBD1,TRBJ1-2,14,-,TGTGCCAGCAGCTCCACAGGGGGGATATCAGGCTACACCTTC,CASSSTGGISGYTF
TRBV18,-,TRBJ2-7,12,-,TGTGCCAGCTCACAAGAATCGGGCGAGCAGTACTTC,CASSQESGEQYF
TRBV7-6,-,TRBJ1-1,15,few,TGTGCCAGCAGCCCCCGCACAGGGTTCGACACTGAAGCTTTCTTT,CASSPRTGFDTEAFF